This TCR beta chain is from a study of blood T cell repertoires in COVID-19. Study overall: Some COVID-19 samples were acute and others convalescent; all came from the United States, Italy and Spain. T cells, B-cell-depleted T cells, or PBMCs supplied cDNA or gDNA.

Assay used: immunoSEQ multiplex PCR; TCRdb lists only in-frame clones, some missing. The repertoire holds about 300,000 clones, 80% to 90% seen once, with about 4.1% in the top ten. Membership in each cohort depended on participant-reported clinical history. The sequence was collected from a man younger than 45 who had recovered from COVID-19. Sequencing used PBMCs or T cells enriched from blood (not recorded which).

The CDR3 nucleotides are TGTGCCAGCAGACTCGACAGTATGACTGAAGCTTTCTTT. The encoded protein is CASRLDSMTEAFF. The chain carries TRBV11-2 and TRBJ1-1, with D possibly matching TRBD1 (5 bases). CDR3 length: 13 residues. The germline V gene has CDR1 SGHAT and CDR2 FQNNGV. Trimming removed 6 bases at V and 5 bases at J, with 13 bases between.